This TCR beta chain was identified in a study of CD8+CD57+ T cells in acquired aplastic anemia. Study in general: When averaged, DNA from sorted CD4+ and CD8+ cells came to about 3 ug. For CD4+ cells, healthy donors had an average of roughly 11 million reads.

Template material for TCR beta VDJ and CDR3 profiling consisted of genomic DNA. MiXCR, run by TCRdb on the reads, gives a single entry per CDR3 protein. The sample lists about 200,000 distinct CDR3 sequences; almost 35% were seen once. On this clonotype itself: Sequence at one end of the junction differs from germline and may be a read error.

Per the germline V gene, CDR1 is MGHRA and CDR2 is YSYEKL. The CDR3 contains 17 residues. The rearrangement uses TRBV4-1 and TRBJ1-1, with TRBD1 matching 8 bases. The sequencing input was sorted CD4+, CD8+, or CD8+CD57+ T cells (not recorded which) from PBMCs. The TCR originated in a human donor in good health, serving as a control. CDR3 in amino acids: CASSQAQGRGQDTEAFF. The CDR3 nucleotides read TGTGCCAGCAGCCAAGCCCAAGGCAGGGGGCAGGACACTGAAGCTTTCTTT.